This TCR beta chain originates from a study of CD8+ T cells in alopecia areata. Study outcomes and limitations: Given one nonresponder, whether baseline CD8+ expansion relates to response remains uncertain.

Treatment given: oral pan-JAK inhibitor, 5-10 mg twice daily. This clone showed up just a few times. Its antigen is not identified. V trimming: 5 bases; J trimming: 4 bases; junction bases outside the gene matches: 8. The CDR3 is 15 residues long. Germline CDR1 SGHTA, CDR2 FQGNSA. Extracted RNA was reverse transcribed into cDNA, the sequencing template. Using immunoSEQ multiplex PCR, the repertoire was profiled, and TCRdb retains in-frame clones only, with some absent. Counted here are 95,000 to 150,000 clones, 61% occurring once; the ten biggest clones make up around 5.7%. This specimen was CD4+ T cells sorted from blood, taken at week 4, from a patient treated with tofacitinib. The receptor was isolated from a human donor with alopecia areata. The J gene is TRBJ2-7, the V gene TRBV7-2, with 10 bases aligning to TRBD2. Written as DNA, the CDR3 is TGTGCCAGCAGCACCACCGGGACTAGCGTATACGAGCAGTACTTC. Translated, it gives CASSTTGTSVYEQYF.